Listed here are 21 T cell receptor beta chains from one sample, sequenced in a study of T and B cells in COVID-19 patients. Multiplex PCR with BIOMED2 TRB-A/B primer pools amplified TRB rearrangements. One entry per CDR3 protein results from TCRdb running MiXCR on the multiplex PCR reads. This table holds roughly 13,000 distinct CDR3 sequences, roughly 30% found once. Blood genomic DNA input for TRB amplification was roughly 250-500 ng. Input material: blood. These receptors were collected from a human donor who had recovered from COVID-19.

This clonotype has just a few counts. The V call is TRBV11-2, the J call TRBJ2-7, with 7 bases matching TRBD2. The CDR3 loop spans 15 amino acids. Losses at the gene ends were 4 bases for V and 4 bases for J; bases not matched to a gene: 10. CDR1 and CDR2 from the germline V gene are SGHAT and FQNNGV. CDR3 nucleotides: TGTGCCAGCAGCTCATCCCGCGGGGGTCCGTACGAGCAGTACTTC. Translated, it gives CASSSSRGGPYEQYF. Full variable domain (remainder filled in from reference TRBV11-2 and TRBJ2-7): EAGVAQSPRYKIIEKRQSVAFWCNPISGHATLYWYQQILGQGPKLLIQFQNNGVVDDSQLPKDRFSAERLKGVDSTLKIQPAKLEDSAVYLCASSSSRGGPYEQYFGPGTRLTVT.

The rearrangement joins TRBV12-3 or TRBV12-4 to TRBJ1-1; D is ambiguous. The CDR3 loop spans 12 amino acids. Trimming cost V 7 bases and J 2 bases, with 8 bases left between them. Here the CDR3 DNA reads TGTGCCAGCACCTCGACAAACACTGAAGCTTTCTTT. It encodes CASTSTNTEAFF.

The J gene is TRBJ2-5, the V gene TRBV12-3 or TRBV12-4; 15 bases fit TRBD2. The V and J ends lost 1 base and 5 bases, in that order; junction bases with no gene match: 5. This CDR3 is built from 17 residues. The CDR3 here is CASSLGTSGRAGETQYF. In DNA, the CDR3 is TGTGCCAGCAGTTTAGGGACTAGCGGGAGGGCGGGGGAGACCCAGTACTTC.

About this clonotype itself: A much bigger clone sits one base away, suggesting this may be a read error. The CDR3 DNA reads TGTGCCACCAGTGAAGACAGCGCGAACACCGGGGAGCTGTTTTTT. This gives the protein CATSEDSANTGELFF. The chain employs TRBV10-3 and TRBJ2-2, with D possibly TRBD1 on 5 matching bases. Germline loops: CDR1 ENHRY, CDR2 SYGVKD. CDR3 length equals 15 residues.

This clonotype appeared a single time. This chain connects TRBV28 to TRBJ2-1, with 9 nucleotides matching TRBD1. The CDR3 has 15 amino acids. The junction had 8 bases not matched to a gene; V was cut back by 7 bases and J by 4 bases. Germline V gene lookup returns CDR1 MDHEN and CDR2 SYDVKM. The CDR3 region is CASTAGTGRYNEQFF. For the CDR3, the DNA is TGTGCCAGCACCGCCGGGACAGGGAGGTACAATGAGCAGTTCTTC. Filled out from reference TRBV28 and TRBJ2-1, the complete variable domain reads DVKVTQSSRYLVKRTGEKVFLECVQDMDHENMFWYRQDPGLGLRLIYFSYDVKMKEKGDIPEGYSVSREKKERFSLILESASTNQTSMYLCASTAGTGRYNEQFFGPGTRLTVL.

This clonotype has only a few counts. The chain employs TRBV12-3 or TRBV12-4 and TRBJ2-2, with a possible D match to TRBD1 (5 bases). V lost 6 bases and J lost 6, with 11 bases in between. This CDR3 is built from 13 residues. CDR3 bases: TGTGCCAGCAGACGAACAGGCGCCGGGGAGCTGTTTTTT. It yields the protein CASRRTGAGELFF.

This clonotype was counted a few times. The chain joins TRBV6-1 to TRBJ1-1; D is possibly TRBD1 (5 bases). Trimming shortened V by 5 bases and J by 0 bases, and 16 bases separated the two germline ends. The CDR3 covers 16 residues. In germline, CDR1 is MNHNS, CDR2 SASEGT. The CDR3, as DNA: TGTGCCAGCAGTTCCGGGCAGGGCGTGATGAACACTGAAGCTTTCTTT. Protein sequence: CASSSGQGVMNTEAFF.

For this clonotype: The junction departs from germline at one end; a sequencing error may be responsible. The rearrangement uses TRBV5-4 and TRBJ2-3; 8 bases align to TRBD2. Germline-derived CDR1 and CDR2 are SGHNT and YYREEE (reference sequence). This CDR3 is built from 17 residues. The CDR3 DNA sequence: TGCGCCAGCAGCAATACCCCGGGCGGGGGGCCAGGAGATACGCAGTATTTT. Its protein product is CASSNTPGGGPGDTQYF.

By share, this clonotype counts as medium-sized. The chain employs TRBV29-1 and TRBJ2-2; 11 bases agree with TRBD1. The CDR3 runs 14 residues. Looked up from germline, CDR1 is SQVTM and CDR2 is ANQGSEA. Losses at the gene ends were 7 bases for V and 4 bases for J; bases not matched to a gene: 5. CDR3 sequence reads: CSAWGTGGTGELFF. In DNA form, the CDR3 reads TGCAGCGCCTGGGGGACAGGGGGCACCGGGGAGCTGTTTTTT.

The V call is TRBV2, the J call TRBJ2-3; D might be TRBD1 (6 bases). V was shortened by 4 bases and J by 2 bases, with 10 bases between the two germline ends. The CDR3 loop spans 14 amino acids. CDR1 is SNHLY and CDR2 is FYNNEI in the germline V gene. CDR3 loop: CASSVGTTTDTQYF. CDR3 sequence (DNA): TGTGCCAGCAGTGTGGGGACAACCACAGATACGCAGTATTTT.

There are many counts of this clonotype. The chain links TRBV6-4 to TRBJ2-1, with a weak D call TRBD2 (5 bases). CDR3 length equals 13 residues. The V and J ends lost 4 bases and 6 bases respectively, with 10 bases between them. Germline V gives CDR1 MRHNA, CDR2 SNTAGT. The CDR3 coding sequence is TGTGCCAGCAGTGGTTCGGGAACCAATGAGCAGTTCTTC. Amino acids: CASSGSGTNEQFF.

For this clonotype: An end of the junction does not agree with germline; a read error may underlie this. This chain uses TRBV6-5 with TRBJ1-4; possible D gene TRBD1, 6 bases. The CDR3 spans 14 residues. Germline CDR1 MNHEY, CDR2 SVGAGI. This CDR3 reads CASSKGGVNERLFF. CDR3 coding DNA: TGTGCCAGCAGTAAGGGGGGGGTTAATGAAAGACTGTTTTTT.

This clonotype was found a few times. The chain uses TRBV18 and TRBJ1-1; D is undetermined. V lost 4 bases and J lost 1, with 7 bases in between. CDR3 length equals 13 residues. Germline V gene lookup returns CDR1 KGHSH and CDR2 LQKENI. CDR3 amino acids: CASSRGGNTEAFF. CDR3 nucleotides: TGTGCCAGCTCACGAGGAGGGAACACTGAAGCTTTCTTT. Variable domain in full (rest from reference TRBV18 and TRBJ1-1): NAGVMQNPRHLVRRRGQEARLRCSPMKGHSHVYWYRQLPEEGLKFMVYLQKENIIDESGMPKERFSAEFPKEGPSILRIQQVVRGDSAAYFCASSRGGNTEAFFGQGTRLTVV.

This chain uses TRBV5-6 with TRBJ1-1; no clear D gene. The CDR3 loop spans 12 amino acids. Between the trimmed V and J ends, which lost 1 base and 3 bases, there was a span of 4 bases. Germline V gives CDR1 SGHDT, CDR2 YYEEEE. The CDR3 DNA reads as TGTGCCAGCAGCTTGTCGGACACTGAAGCTTTCTTT. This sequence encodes CASSLSDTEAFF.

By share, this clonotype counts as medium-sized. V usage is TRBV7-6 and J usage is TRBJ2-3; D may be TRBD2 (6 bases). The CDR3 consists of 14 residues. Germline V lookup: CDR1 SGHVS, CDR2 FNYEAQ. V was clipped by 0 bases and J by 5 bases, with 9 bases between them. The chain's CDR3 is CASSLAGSGDTQYF. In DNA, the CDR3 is TGTGCCAGCAGCTTAGCTGGTAGCGGAGATACGCAGTATTTT. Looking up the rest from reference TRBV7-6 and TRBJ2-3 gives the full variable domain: GAGVSQSPRYKVTKRGQDVALRCDPISGHVSLYWYRQALGQGPEFLTYFNYEAQQDKSGLPNDRFSAERPEGSISTLTIQRTEQRDSAMYRCASSLAGSGDTQYFGPGTRLTVL.

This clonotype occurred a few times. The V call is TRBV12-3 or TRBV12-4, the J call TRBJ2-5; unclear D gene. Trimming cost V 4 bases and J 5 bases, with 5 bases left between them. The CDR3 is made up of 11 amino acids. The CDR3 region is CASSSVETQYF. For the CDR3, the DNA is TGTGCCAGCAGTTCAGTCGAGACCCAGTACTTC.

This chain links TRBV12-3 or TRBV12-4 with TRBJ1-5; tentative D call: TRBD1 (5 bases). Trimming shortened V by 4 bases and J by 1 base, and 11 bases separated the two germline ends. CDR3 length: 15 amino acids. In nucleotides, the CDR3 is TGTGCCAGCAGTTCCGACAGACTGAGCAATCAGCCCCAGCATTTT. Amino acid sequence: CASSSDRLSNQPQHF.

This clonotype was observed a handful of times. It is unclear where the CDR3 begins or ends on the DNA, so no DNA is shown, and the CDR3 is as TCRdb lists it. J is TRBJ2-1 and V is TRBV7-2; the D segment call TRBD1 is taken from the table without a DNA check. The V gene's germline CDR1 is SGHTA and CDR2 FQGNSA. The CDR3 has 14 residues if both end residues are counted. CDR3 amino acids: CASSFGPGLDEQFF.

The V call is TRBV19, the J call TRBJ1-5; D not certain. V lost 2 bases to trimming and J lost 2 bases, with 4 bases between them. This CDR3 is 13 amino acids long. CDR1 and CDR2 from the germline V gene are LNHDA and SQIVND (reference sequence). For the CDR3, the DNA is TGTGCCAGTAGTATAACGGGCAATCAGCCCCAGCATTTT. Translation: CASSITGNQPQHF. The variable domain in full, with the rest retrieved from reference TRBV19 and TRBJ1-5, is DGGITQSPKYLFRKEGQNVTLSCEQNLNHDAMYWYRQDPGQGLRLIYYSQIVNDFQKGDIAEGYSVSREKKESFPLTVTSAQKNPTAFYLCASSITGNQPQHFGDGTRLSIL.

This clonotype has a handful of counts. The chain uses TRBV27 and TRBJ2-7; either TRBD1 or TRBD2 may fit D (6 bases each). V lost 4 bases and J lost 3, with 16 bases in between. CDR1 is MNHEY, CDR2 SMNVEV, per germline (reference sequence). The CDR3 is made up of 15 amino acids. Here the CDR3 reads CASSYEGGIIYEQYF. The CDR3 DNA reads TGTGCCAGCAGTTATGAGGGGGGAATAATCTACGAGCAGTACTTC.

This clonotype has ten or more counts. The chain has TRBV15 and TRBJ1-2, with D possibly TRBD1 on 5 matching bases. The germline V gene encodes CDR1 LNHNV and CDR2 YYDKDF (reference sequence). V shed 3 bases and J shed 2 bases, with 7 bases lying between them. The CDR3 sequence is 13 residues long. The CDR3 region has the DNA TGTGCCACCAGCAGGGACACCAACTATGGCTACACCTTC. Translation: CATSRDTNYGYTF.